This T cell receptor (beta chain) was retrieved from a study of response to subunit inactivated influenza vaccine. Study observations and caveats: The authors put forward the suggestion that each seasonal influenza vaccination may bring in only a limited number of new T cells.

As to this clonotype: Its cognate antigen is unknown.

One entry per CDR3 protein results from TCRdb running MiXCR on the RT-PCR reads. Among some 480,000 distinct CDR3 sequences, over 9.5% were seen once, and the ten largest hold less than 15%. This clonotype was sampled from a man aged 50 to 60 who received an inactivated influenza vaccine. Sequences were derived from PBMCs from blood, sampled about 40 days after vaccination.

The CDR3 DNA reads as TGTGCCAGCAGTTTAAGACAGGGGGCTAGTGGGAGTGAAGCTTTCTTT. It specifies CASSLRQGASGSEAFF. The V call is TRBV12-3 or TRBV12-4, the J call TRBJ1-1; TRBD1 agrees at 10 bases. J gave up 7 bases and V 2 bases, and 10 bases lay outside the gene matches. The length of the CDR3 is 16 residues.